Below are 8 T cell receptor beta chains sequenced from a single sample in a study of OX40 agonist ivuxolimab in advanced cancers. Data came from immunoSEQ multiplex PCR; TCRdb stores just in-frame clones and leaves some out. Of just over 45,000 clones listed, 85% to 95% are singletons. The material sequenced was CD4+ or CD8+ T cells sorted from blood, taken in a trial of the OX40 agonist ivuxolimab. The receptors stem from an adult with an advanced solid tumor such as melanoma, head and neck, liver or kidney cancer.

The CDR3 DNA reads TGTGCCAGCAGCTTATGGCCCGATCTCAATCAGCCCCAGCATTTT. Amino acids: CASSLWPDLNQPQHF. The chain has TRBV5-6 and TRBJ1-5, with no clear D. In germline, CDR1 is SGHDT, CDR2 YYEEEE. CDR3 length: 15 residues. V was pared by 2 bases and J by 3 bases, with 12 bases between.

The DNA of the CDR3 is TGTGCCAGCAGTTACTCCGTATATAACTATGGCTACACCTTC. Translating it yields CASSYSVYNYGYTF. This chain joins TRBV6-5 and TRBJ1-2; the D is unclear. V gave up 0 bases and J gave up 1 base, with 6 bases separating them. The CDR3 loop spans 14 amino acids. From germline, CDR1 is MNHEY and CDR2 SVGAGI.

This chain connects TRBV5-1 to TRBJ2-7; 10 nucleotides line up with TRBD1. CDR3 length: 15 residues. CDR1 SGHRS and CDR2 YFSETQ come from the germline V gene. The V segment lost 4 bases and the J segment 3 bases; nucleotides outside the gene matches: 7. DNA of the CDR3: TGCGCCAGCAGCCTAGGGGACAGGGGCTACTACGAGCAGTACTTC. Its protein is CASSLGDRGYYEQYF.

V usage is TRBV2 and J usage is TRBJ1-1; D remains unclear. Germline loops: CDR1 SNHLY, CDR2 FYNNEI. The CDR3 has 11 amino acids. With 3 bases removed from V and 11 bases from J, the gap between germline ends came to 10 bases. The CDR3 loop is CASSDLPFAFF. For the CDR3, the DNA is TGTGCCAGCAGTGACCTCCCTTTTGCTTTCTTT.

The chain carries TRBV25-1 and TRBJ2-3; 10 positions agree with TRBD1. V gave up 8 bases and J gave up 3 bases; unmatched junction bases: 8. Germline values: CDR1 MGHDK, CDR2 SYGVNS. This CDR3 is built from 15 residues. CDR3 sequence (DNA): TGTGCCAGCTGTCGGGACAGGGGCGGAACAGATACGCAGTATTTT. Its protein is CASCRDRGGTDTQYF. The full variable domain, rest sourced from reference TRBV25-1 and TRBJ2-3, is EADIYQTPRYLVIGTGKKITLECSQTMGHDKMYWYQQDPGMELHLIHYSYGVNSTEKGDLSSESTVSRIRTEHFPLTLESARPSHTSQYLCASCRDRGGTDTQYFGPGTRLTVL.

This sequence joins TRBV19 and TRBJ2-1; D is unresolved. There are 12 residues in the CDR3. Germline V lookup: CDR1 LNHDA, CDR2 SQIVND (reference sequence). Deletions cut 3 bases from V and 4 bases from J, with 4 bases between. In DNA form, the CDR3 reads TGTGCCAGTAGTATCGGTTACAATGAGCAGTTCTTC. This translates into CASSIGYNEQFF.

This rearrangement joins TRBV11-3 to TRBJ2-2; 12 bases align to TRBD1. Germline assignment: CDR1 SGHNT and CDR2 YENEEA. The V and J ends lost 5 bases and 6 bases, in that order; junction bases with no gene match: 7. This CDR3 spans 16 amino acids. CDR3 loop: CASSRRGDRGPGELFF. The CDR3 DNA is TGTGCCAGCAGCAGAAGAGGGGACAGGGGGCCCGGGGAGCTGTTTTTT.

The chain couples TRBV5-1 to TRBJ1-2; 8 nucleotides line up with TRBD1. Germline assignment: CDR1 SGHRS and CDR2 YFSETQ. V lost 1 base, J lost 4 bases, and 3 bases stayed unmatched. The CDR3 loop spans 14 amino acids. The CDR3: CASSLQGAVYGYTF. The CDR3 DNA is TGCGCCAGCAGCTTGCAGGGGGCTGTCTATGGCTACACCTTC. Together with reference TRBV5-1 and TRBJ1-2, the CDR3 gives the full variable domain: KAGVTQTPRYLIKTRGQQVTLSCSPISGHRSVSWYQQTPGQGLQFLFEYFSETQRNKGNFPGRFSGRQFSNSRSEMNVSTLELGDSALYLCASSLQGAVYGYTFGSGTRLTVV.